Shown below are 25 T cell receptor beta chains from a single sample sequenced in a study of blood T cells in healthy people across ages (dated by TCRdb to the mid-2010s). Library preparation employed 5' RACE. Reads for this sample came from an Illumina HiSeq 2500. A second PCR of about 7 to 12 cycles was run with a J-beta primer mix and a sample-barcoded 5' primer. Through fastp at Q25 and MiXCR, TCRdb rebuilt clones from the public reads, retaining in-frame beta chains. Each CDR3 protein appears once, grouped with its most common genes and DNA. For this sample the table gives around 700,000 distinct CDR3 sequences, of which 20% to 25% were detected only once. The top ten constitute under 9.5% of the sample. In addition, the sample was reused for a study of T cells of mothers and their children.

The source material was blood. Receptor source: a boy aged 5-17 years in good health.

The J gene is TRBJ1-3, the V gene TRBV5-5; D not resolved. CDR3 size: 17 residues. CDR1 SGHKS and CDR2 YYEKEE come from the germline V gene (reference sequence). Between the trimmed V and J ends, which lost 6 bases and 1 base, there was a span of 20 bases. The CDR3 protein is CASNPSVRGRSGNTIYF. In nucleotides, the CDR3 is TGTGCCAGCAACCCGTCGGTTCGGGGTCGGTCTGGAAACACCATATATTTT. The variable domain in full, with the rest retrieved from reference TRBV5-5 and TRBJ1-3, is DAGVTQSPTHLIKTRGQQVTLRCSPISGHKSVSWYQQVLGQGPQFIFQYYEKEERGRGNFPDRFSARQFPNYSSELNVNALLLGDSALYLCASNPSVRGRSGNTIYFGEGSWLTVV.

Here the CDR3 reads CASSLAGGVSDTQYF. The CDR3 bases are TGTGCCAGCAGCTTAGCAGGGGGCGTATCAGATACGCAGTATTTT. The chain recombines TRBV7-8 with TRBJ2-3, with TRBD1 matching over 7 bases. The CDR3 consists of 15 residues. V gave up 0 bases and J gave up 4 bases; unmatched junction bases: 4. CDR1 and CDR2 (germline): SGHVS, FQNEAQ.

This chain uses TRBV6-1 with TRBJ1-5; 8 bases match TRBD1. Germline-derived CDR1 and CDR2 are MNHNS and SASEGT. The CDR3 is 16 amino acids. The trim removed 6 bases at V and 0 bases at J, leaving 7 bases unmatched. In DNA, the CDR3 is TGTGCCAGCAGAGAGCAGGGGGCTTTTAGCAATCAGCCCCAGCATTTT. The encoded protein is CASREQGAFSNQPQHF.

This clonotype has only a few counts. The chain joins TRBV5-1 to TRBJ2-1; TRBD2 agrees at 11 bases. The tail of the sequence fits TRBJ2-7 better, so the J call may be wrong. Germline assignment: CDR1 SGHRS and CDR2 YFSETQ. This CDR3 has 15 residues. The chain's CDR3 is CASSFGLAGAYEQYF. The CDR3 bases are TGCGCCAGCAGCTTCGGACTAGCGGGCGCCTACGAGCAGTACTTC.

The rearrangement joins TRBV12-3 or TRBV12-4 to TRBJ2-7, with 8 bases fitting TRBD1. The CDR3 length is 15 residues. The V gene end was trimmed by 5 bases and the J gene end by 9 bases; junction bases not matched to a gene: 15. This CDR3 reads CASSPWTGWDQGQYF. The CDR3 DNA sequence: TGTGCCAGCAGTCCGTGGACAGGGTGGGATCAGGGGCAGTACTTC.

The chain recombines TRBV10-2 with TRBJ2-1; 8 bases agree with TRBD2. After removal of 7 bases from V and 1 base from J, the junction contained 6 bases not matched to a gene. In germline, CDR1 is WSHSY, CDR2 SAAADI. The CDR3 covers 15 residues. The CDR3 nucleotides are TGCGCCAGCAAACGGGAGGGCCTTTCCTACAATGAGCAGTTCTTC. Residues: CASKREGLSYNEQFF.

The chain couples TRBV20-1 to TRBJ1-6; 8 bases are a match to TRBD1. The junction had 6 bases not matched to a gene; V was cut back by 6 bases and J by 2 bases. This CDR3 has 15 residues. Germline lookup yields CDR1 DFQATT and CDR2 SNEGSKA (reference sequence). DNA of the CDR3: TGCAGTGCGAGAACAGGGGGGGCCTATAATTCACCCCTCCACTTT. This sequence encodes CSARTGGAYNSPLHF.

This clonotype has a handful of counts. The rearrangement links TRBV6-1 to TRBJ2-4, with 8 bases that match TRBD2. With 4 bases clipped from V and 7 bases from J, the junction kept 6 bases outside the gene matches. The CDR3 is 14 residues long. Germline V gene data show CDR1 as MNHNS and CDR2 as SASEGT. Here the CDR3 DNA reads TGTGCCAGCAGTGCTGGCGGGGGGTGGAACATTCAGTACTTC. Protein: CASSAGGGWNIQYF.

V is TRBV4-1 and J is TRBJ2-7, with D possibly being TRBD2 (7 bases). The CDR3 is 16 residues long. Deletions cut 1 base from V and 2 bases from J, with 15 bases between. Looked up from germline, CDR1 is MGHRA and CDR2 is YSYEKL. CDR3 in DNA: TGCGCCAGCAGCCAAGCGGGGGGCTCCCTTACCTACGAGCAGTACTTC. Protein sequence: CASSQAGGSLTYEQYF.

This chain uses TRBV2 with TRBJ2-3; 8 nucleotides match TRBD2. The V gene end was trimmed by 6 bases and the J gene end by 2 bases; junction bases not matched to a gene: 4. In germline, CDR1 is SNHLY, CDR2 FYNNEI. There are 14 residues in the CDR3. CDR3 amino acids: CASRGTSYTDTQYF. The DNA for the CDR3 is TGTGCCAGCAGGGGGACTAGTTACACAGATACGCAGTATTTT.

CDR3 sequence: CASSLRGHYNEQFF. The CDR3 DNA sequence: TGTGCCAGCAGCTTAAGGGGACACTACAATGAGCAGTTCTTC. This rearrangement joins TRBV7-3 to TRBJ2-1; D might be TRBD1 (6 bases). The CDR3 is made up of 14 amino acids. Looked up from germline, CDR1 is SGHTA and CDR2 is FQGTGA. V was clipped by 1 base and J by 3 bases, with 7 bases between them.

The chain recombines TRBV18 with TRBJ2-5; TRBD2 agrees at 8 bases. The DNA matches TRBJ2-1 better at its end, which makes the J call doubtful. CDR3 length equals 15 residues. Per the germline V gene, CDR1 is KGHSH and CDR2 is LQKENI. This CDR3 reads CASSPPAGVYIEQFF. CDR3 sequence (DNA): TGTGCCAGCTCACCACCAGCGGGAGTCTACATCGAGCAGTTCTTC.

Notes on this clonotype: It may be a read error: a sequence one base away is much more abundant. The chain joins TRBV6-6 to TRBJ2-7; weak D call: TRBD2 (5 bases). Germline assignment: CDR1 MNHNY and CDR2 SVGAGI (reference sequence). The CDR3 sequence is 12 residues long. The CDR3 spells CASSPLAYERYF. The DNA for the CDR3 is TGTGCCAGCAGTCCCCTAGCCTACGAGCGGTACTTC.

The chain uses TRBV4-3 and TRBJ2-5; 10 bases are a match to TRBD1. This CDR3 has 15 amino acids. The V segment lost 6 bases and the J segment 2 bases; nucleotides outside the gene matches: 6. Germline V CDR1 and CDR2: LGHNA, YSLEER. In DNA, the CDR3 is TGCGCCAGCAGTCGGGACAGGGGCTTTCAAGAGACCCAGTACTTC. It is translated as CASSRDRGFQETQYF.

The chain carries TRBV12-3 or TRBV12-4 and TRBJ2-7; D call uncertain. The CDR3 runs 13 residues. V was pared by 7 bases and J by 0 bases, with 10 bases between. The CDR3 sequence: CASNPGGSYEQYF. The CDR3 nucleotides read TGTGCCAGCAACCCCGGCGGCTCCTACGAGCAGTACTTC.

This clonotype has more than one count but fewer than ten. This chain links TRBV11-2 with TRBJ2-2, with D possibly being TRBD2 (6 bases). The CDR3 covers 16 residues. V was clipped by 6 bases and J by 6 bases, with 20 bases between them. The germline CDR1 and CDR2 sequences are SGHAT and FQNNGV. The CDR3 loop reads CASRRDLAIPSGELFF. The DNA for the CDR3 is TGTGCCAGCAGGCGGGATTTAGCCATACCGTCCGGGGAGCTGTTTTTT.

This clonotype came up many times. At one boundary the junction diverges from the germline segment, which might be a read error. This chain connects TRBV4-2 to TRBJ2-7, with D perhaps TRBD1 (6 bases). From germline, CDR1 is LGHNA and CDR2 YNFKEQ. The CDR3 length is 15 residues. The CDR3 nucleotides are TGCGCCAGCAGCTTGGAGACAGGAACCTCCTACGAGCAGTACTTC. As protein: CASSLETGTSYEQYF.

The chain recombines TRBV5-6 with TRBJ2-5, with 8 bases identical to TRBD2. Germline V gene data show CDR1 as SGHDT and CDR2 as YYEEEE. Unmatched junction bases numbered 4, after V lost 5 bases and J lost 4 bases. This CDR3 has 13 amino acids. CDR3 DNA sequence: TGTGCCAGCAGTAGGCGGGGGGTAGAGACCCAGTACTTC. This codes for CASSRRGVETQYF. The full variable domain, its missing parts supplied by reference TRBV5-6 and TRBJ2-5, is DAGVTQSPTHLIKTRGQQVTLRCSPKSGHDTVSWYQQALGQGPQFIFQYYEEEERQRGNFPDRFSGHQFPNYSSELNVNALLLGDSALYLCASSRRGVETQYFGPGTRLLVL.

The rearrangement joins TRBV5-1 to TRBJ2-1; 12 nucleotides line up with TRBD2. This CDR3 has 13 amino acids. CDR1 and CDR2 (germline): SGHRS, YFSETQ. Germline trimming cut 7 bases from V and 8 bases from J; bases unmatched to any gene: 4. CDR3 region: CASRLAGAYEQFF. As DNA, the CDR3 is TGCGCCAGCCGACTAGCGGGAGCCTATGAGCAGTTCTTC.

This clonotype showed up just once. The J gene is TRBJ1-1, the V gene TRBV14; 7 bases match TRBD1. The V and J ends lost 5 bases and 0 bases, in that order; junction bases with no gene match: 6. Germline-derived CDR1 and CDR2 are SGHDN and FVKESK. The CDR3 extends over 15 amino acids. DNA for the CDR3: TGTGCCAGCAGCAAACCGGGACAGATGAACACTGAAGCTTTCTTT. Translated: CASSKPGQMNTEAFF.

This clonotype was detected a few times. The chain recombines TRBV7-2 with TRBJ1-6; no firm D call. The CDR3 totals 15 residues. Germline CDR1 SGHTA, CDR2 FQGNSA. Trimming cost V 2 bases and J 10 bases, with 15 bases left between them. CDR3 region: CASSLNGFIESPLHF. The CDR3, as DNA: TGTGCCAGCAGCTTAAACGGATTTATTGAATCACCCCTCCACTTT.

The rearrangement joins TRBV4-3 to TRBJ2-7; maybe TRBD2 (5 bases). The CDR3 contains 17 residues. The V and J ends lost 1 base and 2 bases respectively, with 18 bases between them. In germline, CDR1 is LGHNA, CDR2 YSLEER. The CDR3 DNA reads as TGCGCCAGCAGCCAAGTCGGAGGACCAGTTTCAACCTACGAGCAGTACTTC. It specifies CASSQVGGPVSTYEQYF.

In its sample, this clonotype was seen a few times. The chain combines TRBV6-1 with TRBJ1-1; D not certain. Germline assignment: CDR1 MNHNS and CDR2 SASEGT. The CDR3 totals 11 residues. Trimming took off 7 bases at V and 6 bases at J, with 9 bases between the two ends. The CDR3 loop reads CASIEGPEAFF. In DNA form, the CDR3 reads TGTGCCAGCATAGAGGGCCCTGAAGCTTTCTTT.

The chain uses TRBV7-8 and TRBJ2-1, with a weak D call TRBD2 (6 bases). The germline CDR1 and CDR2 sequences are SGHVS and FQNEAQ. The CDR3 covers 16 residues. The V and J ends lost 5 bases and 2 bases respectively, with 16 bases between them. The chain's CDR3 is CASSTEGLGTYNEQFF. In DNA form, the CDR3 reads TGTGCCAGCAGCACAGAGGGACTCGGTACCTACAATGAGCAGTTCTTC.

The chain is built from TRBV12-5 and TRBJ2-2; D is uncertain. The CDR3 runs 11 residues. The ends were cut back, 7 bases at V and 4 bases at J, with 4 bases in the middle. Germline CDR1 is LGHNT and CDR2 is FRNRAP. The CDR3 protein is CASDLTGELFF. DNA of the CDR3: TGTGCTAGTGATCTCACCGGGGAGCTGTTTTTT. The variable domain in full, completed from reference TRBV12-5 and TRBJ2-2, reads DARVTQTPRHKVTEMGQEVTMRCQPILGHNTVFWYRQTMMQGLELLAYFRNRAPLDDSGMPKDRFSAEMPDATLATLKIQPSEPRDSAVYFCASDLTGELFFGEGSRLTVL.